The next 25 T cell receptor beta chains were all read from a single sample in a study of T cells in Graves' hyperthyroidism and ophthalmopathy. It was RNA transcripts that yielded the amplified TCR beta CDR3 regions. Carried out on the TCR CDR3, a first-round RT-PCR used the HTBI primer set. Each CDR3 protein gets one entry after TCRdb re-called the multiplex PCR reads with MiXCR. Found here are fewer than 400,000 distinct CDR3 sequences, around a sixth of them singletons; the top ten hold 25% to 35%. The sample comprised blood. All receptors come from a woman aged 18-29 years with Graves' hyperthyroidism that later progressed to Graves' ophthalmopathy.

This clonotype appeared many times. The chain recombines TRBV27 with TRBJ2-7; no definite D call. Looked up from germline, CDR1 is MNHEY and CDR2 is SMNVEV (reference sequence). The ends were cut back, 5 bases at V and 7 bases at J, with 12 bases in the middle. This CDR3 region has 12 residues. CDR3 loop: CASSPKLGEQYF. As DNA, the CDR3 is TGTGCCAGCAGTCCTAAGCTTGGGGAGCAGTACTTC.

CDR3 nucleotide sequence: TGCGCCAGCAGCCAAGAAGGTGCGGGGATTCACACCGGGGAGCTGTTTTTT. Residues: CASSQEGAGIHTGELFF. The chain combines TRBV4-1 with TRBJ2-2; D is perhaps TRBD2 (6 bases). Germline CDR1 and CDR2: MGHRA and YSYEKL. This CDR3 has 17 amino acids. V lost 0 bases to trimming and J lost 3 bases, with 14 bases between them.

CDR3 sequence (DNA): TGTGCCAGCTCACTCAGACAGGAGAACACCGGGGAGCTGTTTTTT. Translating gives CASSLRQENTGELFF. This rearrangement joins TRBV18 to TRBJ2-2; TRBD1 might be the D (6 bases). The CDR3 contains 15 residues. Germline CDR1 KGHSH, CDR2 LQKENI. Trimming took off 4 bases at V and 1 base at J, with 10 bases between the two ends.

In its sample, this clonotype was seen many times. V is TRBV28 and J is TRBJ2-2, with 16 nucleotides matching TRBD2. V lost 2 bases and J lost 6; bases outside the gene matches: 9. This CDR3 has 19 residues. Germline values: CDR1 MDHEN, CDR2 SYDVKM. This CDR3 reads CASSLDSPGLAGGAGELFF. The CDR3 DNA sequence: TGTGCCAGCAGTTTAGACTCGCCGGGACTAGCGGGAGGGGCCGGGGAGCTGTTTTTT.

This clonotype was detected many times. This chain connects TRBV29-1 to TRBJ2-7; 11 bases are a match to TRBD1. The CDR3 consists of 13 residues. CDR1 is SQVTM and CDR2 is ANQGSEA in the germline V gene. V was clipped by 4 bases and J by 4 bases; unmatched bases: 3. In DNA form, the CDR3 reads TGCAGCGTTGGGGGGACAGGGGGGTACGAGCAGTACTTC. This encodes CSVGGTGGYEQYF.

This rearrangement joins TRBV4-3 to TRBJ1-1; D call uncertain. This CDR3 has 14 amino acids. Between the trimmed V and J ends, which lost 4 bases and 0 bases, there was a span of 9 bases. Germline values: CDR1 LGHNA, CDR2 YSLEER. The CDR3 DNA sequence: TGCGCCAGCAGCCGCACATCCGTGAACACTGAAGCTTTCTTT. Translating gives CASSRTSVNTEAFF.

This clonotype was counted many times. V is TRBV28 and J is TRBJ2-3, with D uncertain. This CDR3 has 16 amino acids. The ends were cut back, 5 bases at V and 0 bases at J, with 15 bases in the middle. Germline V gene lookup returns CDR1 MDHEN and CDR2 SYDVKM. DNA of the CDR3: TGTGCCAGCAGTCTCCGCGGCGGCCTAAGCACAGATACGCAGTATTTT. Protein: CASSLRGGLSTDTQYF.

Remarks on this clonotype: A much bigger clone sits one base away, suggesting this may be a read error. The CDR3 does not close with the conserved phenylalanine or tryptophan, likely indicating a read error. The chain joins TRBV27 to TRBJ2-7; TRBD2 aligns across 12 bases. V gave up 8 bases and J gave up 0 bases; unmatched junction bases: 2. The CDR3 extends over 14 amino acids. Germline CDR1 is MNHEY and CDR2 is SMNVEV (reference sequence). The CDR3 here is CASRGLAGSYEQYS. The CDR3 bases are TGTGCCAGCCGGGGACTAGCGGGCTCCTACGAGCAGTACTCC.

This clonotype was counted ten times or more. J is TRBJ1-5 and V is TRBV3-1, with a tentative D call TRBD1 (6 bases). This CDR3 comprises 14 residues. CDR1 LGHDT and CDR2 YNNKEL come from the germline V gene (reference sequence). V was cut by 0 bases and J by 4 bases, with 7 bases left in between. DNA of the CDR3: TGTGCCAGCAGCCAAGACAGGGGAAATCAGCCCCAGCATTTT. This translates into CASSQDRGNQPQHF.

This clonotype occurred a few times. This could be a read error, since a much larger clone is one nucleotide away. The chain employs TRBV28 and TRBJ1-2, with no clear D. The CDR3 spans 14 residues. Per germline, CDR1 MDHEN and CDR2 SYDVKM. The CDR3, as DNA: TGTGCCAGCGGTTTCGCCCGATGGGGAAATGGCTACACCTTC. This codes for CASGFARWGNGYTF.

The chain employs TRBV2 and TRBJ2-7; 7 nucleotides agree with TRBD1. From germline, CDR1 is SNHLY and CDR2 FYNNEI. This CDR3 is 16 amino acids long. V lost 6 bases and J lost 6; bases outside the gene matches: 17. The chain's CDR3 is CASRLDRRLIYVEQYF. The CDR3 DNA reads TGTGCCAGCAGGTTGGACAGGAGGCTGATCTACGTCGAGCAGTACTTC.

The V gene is TRBV7-9, the J gene TRBJ2-3; possible D gene TRBD2, 7 bases. The CDR3 is made up of 15 amino acids. Trimming cost V 1 base and J 6 bases, with 14 bases left between them. The germline CDR1 and CDR2 sequences are SEHNR and FQNEAQ (reference sequence). The DNA for the CDR3 is TGTGCCAGCAGCTTAGATCGGGGGGCGACGGATACGCAGTATTTT. The encoded protein is CASSLDRGATDTQYF.

This clonotype was seen ten or more times. V gene TRBV28 combines with J gene TRBJ1-5; 9 bases match TRBD1. Looked up from germline, CDR1 is MDHEN and CDR2 is SYDVKM. The ends lost 3 bases at V and 9 bases at J; junction bases unmatched: 6. The CDR3 has 14 residues. Here the CDR3 reads CASSLTGGGWPQHF. The CDR3 nucleotides are TGTGCCAGCAGTTTGACAGGGGGGGGGTGGCCCCAGCATTTT.

This clonotype was observed at least ten times. V usage is TRBV20-1 and J usage is TRBJ2-1; D is unclear. The germline V and J ends were trimmed by 6 bases and 4 bases, with 22 bases remaining between them. Germline CDR1 is DFQATT and CDR2 is SNEGSKA (reference sequence). This CDR3 contains 16 residues. Written as DNA, the CDR3 is TGCAGTGCCCTCCAGATGCGGACCCACGGGTACAATGAGCAGTTCTTC. Encoded protein: CSALQMRTHGYNEQFF.

The chain links TRBV5-4 to TRBJ2-2; D possibly corresponds to TRBD2 (5 bases). CDR3 length: 13 amino acids. Trimming left V 2 bases short and J 8 bases short, with 10 bases between. In germline, CDR1 is SGHNT, CDR2 YYREEE (reference sequence). The CDR3 coding sequence is TGTGCCAGCAGCTTCGGGGTTGGTGGGGAGCTGTTTTTT. It yields the protein CASSFGVGGELFF. Filled out from reference TRBV5-4 and TRBJ2-2, the complete variable domain reads ETGVTQSPTHLIKTRGQQVTLRCSSQSGHNTVSWYQQALGQGPQFIFQYYREEENGRGNFPPRFSGLQFPNYSSELNVNALELDDSALYLCASSFGVGGELFFGEGSRLTVL.

V and J are TRBV28 and TRBJ2-1, with 9 bases matching TRBD1. V lost 3 bases to trimming and J lost 3 bases; unmatched junction nucleotides: 12. The CDR3 contains 18 residues. CDR1 and CDR2 from the germline V gene are MDHEN and SYDVKM. Written as DNA, the CDR3 is TGTGCCAGCAGTTTGCAGTTCCCGGGACAGGGAGACTACAATGAGCAGTTCTTC. This codes for CASSLQFPGQGDYNEQFF.

This chain links TRBV27 with TRBJ1-1; 8 positions match TRBD1. The CDR3 sequence is 12 residues long. The germline gives CDR1 MNHEY, CDR2 SMNVEV (reference sequence). V gave up 6 bases and J gave up 4 bases; unmatched junction bases: 1. As DNA, the CDR3 is TGTGCCAGCAGCGGACAGGGCACTGAAGCTTTCTTT. This codes for CASSGQGTEAFF.

This clonotype was counted at least ten times. In DNA, the CDR3 is TGTGCCAGCAGGGAGAGCCTGGGGCACACCCGGCCCCAGCATTTT. Protein product: CASRESLGHTRPQHF. The chain is built from TRBV6-1 and TRBJ1-5; possibly TRBD1 for D (5 bases). The CDR3 totals 15 residues. Between the trimmed V and J ends, which lost 6 bases and 9 bases, there was a span of 21 bases. The V gene's germline CDR1 is MNHNS and CDR2 SASEGT.

V gene TRBV5-1 combines with J gene TRBJ2-5; 12 nucleotides align to TRBD1. V was clipped by 4 bases and J by 4 bases; unmatched bases: 5. CDR3 length: 15 amino acids. Germline V gene data show CDR1 as SGHRS and CDR2 as YFSETQ. As DNA, the CDR3 is TGCGCCAGCAGCAACGCGGGACAGGGGGCAGAGACCCAGTACTTC. Its translation: CASSNAGQGAETQYF.

This clonotype was seen at least ten times. The V call is TRBV7-6, the J call TRBJ2-7, with 13 bases identical to TRBD2. After removal of 1 base from V and 6 bases from J, the junction contained 3 bases not matched to a gene. The CDR3 covers 15 residues. Germline V gene data show CDR1 as SGHVS and CDR2 as FNYEAQ. CDR3 sequence (DNA): TGTGCCAGCAGCTTAGGACTAGCGGGAGGATCCGAGCAGTACTTC. It yields the protein CASSLGLAGGSEQYF.

This clonotype was counted at least ten times. CDR3 in DNA: TGCAGTGCGCCGACAGGGGGCGCCTCACCCCTCCACTTT. It yields the protein CSAPTGGASPLHF. The chain couples TRBV20-1 to TRBJ1-6, with TRBD1 identical over 10 bases. The germline gives CDR1 DFQATT, CDR2 SNEGSKA (reference sequence). V dropped 6 bases and J dropped 10; count of bases not matched to a gene: 6. The CDR3 has 13 amino acids.

The rearrangement links TRBV20-1 to TRBJ2-1; weak D call: TRBD1 (6 bases). CDR1 and CDR2 (germline): DFQATT, SNEGSKA (reference sequence). CDR3 length: 13 residues. The V and J ends lost 4 bases and 9 bases respectively, with 16 bases between them. The CDR3 DNA follows: TGCAGTGCTACGGGACAATCGACGGGTGAGCAGTTCTTC. Residues: CSATGQSTGEQFF.

This chain connects TRBV28 to TRBJ1-1, with D possibly being TRBD1 (5 bases). CDR3 length: 16 amino acids. The germline CDR1 and CDR2 sequences are MDHEN and SYDVKM. Trimming removed 6 bases from V and 5 bases from J, with 22 bases in between. CDR3 in amino acids: CASSLKFRGEGTEAFF. The CDR3 DNA reads TGTGCCAGCAGCTTAAAATTTAGGGGCGAAGGGACTGAAGCTTTCTTT. The variable domain in full, completed from reference TRBV28 and TRBJ1-1, reads DVKVTQSSRYLVKRTGEKVFLECVQDMDHENMFWYRQDPGLGLRLIYFSYDVKMKEKGDIPEGYSVSREKKERFSLILESASTNQTSMYLCASSLKFRGEGTEAFFGQGTRLTVV.

This clonotype has a count of ten or more. The chain links TRBV7-2 to TRBJ2-3; D assignment may be TRBD1 or TRBD2 (7 bases each). Germline-derived CDR1 and CDR2 are SGHTA and FQGNSA. The V end lost 1 base, the J end lost 5 bases, and 19 bases lay between the germline ends. The CDR3 length is 17 residues. This CDR3 is CASSLVGRTGEGDTQYF. CDR3 DNA: TGTGCCAGCAGCTTAGTCGGGCGAACAGGGGAGGGAGATACGCAGTATTTT. The full variable domain, with the rest looked up from reference TRBV7-2 and TRBJ2-3, is GAGVSQSPSNKVTEKGKDVELRCDPISGHTALYWYRQSLGQGLEFLIYFQGNSAPDKSGLPSDRFSAERTGGSVSTLTIQRTQQEDSAVYLCASSLVGRTGEGDTQYFGPGTRLTVL.

V is TRBV4-2 and J is TRBJ2-7; D is unresolved. The CDR3 is 15 amino acids. Germline V gives CDR1 LGHNA, CDR2 YNFKEQ. Trimming removed 0 bases at V and 4 bases at J, with 13 bases between. CDR3 loop: CASSQDKSLDYEQYF. The DNA of the CDR3 is TGTGCCAGCAGCCAAGATAAGAGCCTGGATTACGAGCAGTACTTC.